The rows below give T cell receptor beta chains drawn from one sample of a study of T cell repertoires in cytomegalovirus infection. TCRdb reprocessed the reads via MiXCR and lists one record per CDR3 protein. The sample includes 650,000 to 900,000 distinct CDR3 sequences, about 29% of them seen just once. No antigens are known for them. This specimen was cultured CD8+ T cells from PBMCs, taken from culture after CMV antigen stimulation. The receptors come from a human donor in good health (CMV status not recorded). Some clones in this sample may be carry-over from other donors' samples. The CDR3 runs from the conserved cysteine through the conserved F or W. D genes are given only for firm matches. Expanded clones get a size class; other rows say once, few or many, or leave the size out.

v_gene,d_gene,j_gene,abundance,CDR3aa,CDR3nt
TRBV7-6,TRBD1,TRBJ2-2,few,CASSSQQGIRVELFF,TGTGCCAGCAGCTCACAACAGGGGATTAGGGTGGAGCTGTTTTTT
TRBV3-1,TRBD1,TRBJ1-1,-,CASSSWTGGPEAFF,TGTGCCAGCAGCTCGTGGACAGGGGGCCCCGAAGCTTTCTTT
TRBV23-1,-,TRBJ2-2,-,CASSQSGEGAPPFGKLFF,TGCGCCAGCAGTCAATCTGGGGAAGGGGCCCCGCCTTTTGGGAAGCTGTTTTTT
TRBV7-6,TRBD2,TRBJ2-1,many,CASSLILADFNEQFF,TGTGCCAGCAGCTTAATTCTAGCGGACTTCAATGAGCAGTTCTTC
TRBV7-6,TRBD1,TRBJ2-2,few,CASSSDRGPKNTGELFF,TGTGCCAGCAGTTCCGACAGGGGGCCCAAGAACACCGGGGAGCTGTTTTTT
TRBV28,TRBD1,TRBJ1-2,few,CASLYDRGQGYTF,TGTGCCAGCCTATACGACAGGGGGCAGGGCTACACCTTC
TRBV27,-,TRBJ1-1,-,CASSRTRQKNTEAFF,TGTGCCAGCAGTCGAACCCGACAGAAAAACACTGAAGCTTTCTTT
TRBV2,-,TRBJ2-3,-,CASGGRFSTDTQYF,TGTGCCAGCGGAGGGCGATTTAGCACAGATACGCAGTATTTT
TRBV2,-,TRBJ2-1,-,CAEQGGNEQFF,TGTGCCGAACAAGGAGGTAATGAGCAGTTCTTC
TRBV12-3/TRBV12-4,-,TRBJ2-5,few,CASSFYREQETQYF,TGTGCCAGCAGTTTTTACAGGGAACAAGAGACCCAGTACTTC
TRBV6-2/TRBV6-3,-,TRBJ1-5,-,CASSYYGSNQPQHF,TGTGCCAGCAGTTACTATGGAAGCAATCAGCCCCAGCATTTT
TRBV29-1,-,TRBJ1-4,-,CSVEFAGGDEKLFF,TGCAGCGTTGAGTTCGCCGGGGGCGATGAAAAACTGTTTTTT
TRBV19,TRBD2,TRBJ2-1,-,CATRSGGVSYNEQFF,TGTGCCACAAGGAGCGGGGGGGTCTCCTACAATGAGCAGTTCTTC
TRBV20-1,TRBD1,TRBJ1-4,-,CSAREGTGRINEKLFF,TGCAGTGCTAGAGAGGGGACAGGGAGGATTAATGAAAAACTGTTTTTT
TRBV5-4,-,TRBJ2-2,-,CASSMGTTGELFF,TGTGCCAGCAGTATGGGAACCACCGGGGAGCTGTTTTTT
TRBV7-2,-,TRBJ2-3,few,CASSSVGTRKTDTQYF,TGTGCCAGCAGCTCCGTGGGCACCAGAAAAACAGATACGCAGTATTTT
TRBV5-5,-,TRBJ1-1,few,CASSGLQAGRPEAFF,TGTGCCAGCAGCGGATTACAGGCGGGACGGCCTGAAGCTTTCTTT
TRBV6-5,TRBD1,TRBJ1-5,-,CASSRTGADQPQHF,TGTGCCAGCAGCAGGACAGGGGCCGATCAGCCCCAGCATTTT
TRBV7-9,-,TRBJ1-2,many,CASIIPQGNYGYTF,TGTGCCAGCATCATACCACAGGGCAACTATGGCTACACCTTC
TRBV27,TRBD1,TRBJ1-2,-,CASSLSLRTGGYIYGYTF,TGTGCCAGCAGTTTATCCCTACGGACAGGGGGCTATATCTATGGCTACACCTTC
TRBV12-3/TRBV12-4,TRBD1,TRBJ2-7,few,CASSPPTGTENEQYF,TGTGCCAGCAGTCCCCCTACCGGGACAGAGAACGAGCAGTACTTC
TRBV6-6,-,TRBJ2-5,-,CASIGRETQYF,TGTGCCAGCATCGGGAGAGAGACCCAGTACTTC
TRBV27,-,TRBJ1-1,few,CASSFLRTVNTEAFF,TGTGCCAGCAGTTTTTTAAGGACAGTGAACACTGAAGCTTTCTTT
TRBV7-2,-,TRBJ1-1,many,CASSLAPGGEAFF,TGTGCCAGCAGCTTAGCGCCGGGTGGTGAAGCTTTCTTT
TRBV27,-,TRBJ1-1,few,CASLSRRGNTEAFF,TGTGCCAGTCTTTCCCGGAGGGGGAACACTGAAGCTTTCTTT
TRBV29-1,-,TRBJ2-1,few,CSPGGVGDSSYNEQFF,TGCAGCCCTGGAGGAGTCGGAGACAGCTCCTACAATGAGCAGTTCTTC
TRBV7-2,-,TRBJ2-1,-,CASSSYVGNEQFF,TGTGCCAGCAGCTCATATGTGGGGAATGAGCAGTTCTTC